This T cell receptor (beta chain) was observed in a study of blood T cells in healthy people across ages. Peripheral blood was drawn, about 9.1 milliliters per donor. The second PCR ran roughly 7 to 12 cycles with a sample-barcoded 5' primer and J-beta primers. TCRdb redid the calling of the 5' RACE reads with MiXCR, one entry per CDR3 protein. The sample consists of 760,000 or so distinct CDR3 sequences, just under 25% of them appearing once. This clonotype was counted between two and nine times. The CDR3 has 12 residues. CDR1 and CDR2 from the germline V gene are MNHNY and SVGAGI (reference sequence). V was pared by 7 bases and J by 7 bases, with 10 bases between. The same sample was also used in a study of T cells of mothers and their children. From that study: T cell clones that were persistent and microchimeric went undetected.

The specimen sequenced was blood. V gene TRBV6-6 combines with J gene TRBJ1-4; D is undetermined. The clonotype was recovered from a boy younger than 18 in good health. CDR3 in amino acids: CASNEGSEKLFF. CDR3 sequence (DNA): TGTGCCAGCAACGAGGGCTCTGAAAAACTGTTTTTT.